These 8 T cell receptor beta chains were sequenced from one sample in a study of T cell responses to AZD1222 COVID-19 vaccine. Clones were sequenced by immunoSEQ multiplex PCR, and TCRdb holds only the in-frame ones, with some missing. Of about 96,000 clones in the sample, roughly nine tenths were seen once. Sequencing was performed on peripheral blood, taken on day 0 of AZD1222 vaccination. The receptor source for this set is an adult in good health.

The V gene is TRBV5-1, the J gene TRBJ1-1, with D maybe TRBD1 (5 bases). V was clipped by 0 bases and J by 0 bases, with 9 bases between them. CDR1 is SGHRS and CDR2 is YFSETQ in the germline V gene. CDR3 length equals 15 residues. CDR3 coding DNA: TGCGCCAGCAGCTTGGCAGGGATCATGAACACTGAAGCTTTCTTT. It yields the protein CASSLAGIMNTEAFF. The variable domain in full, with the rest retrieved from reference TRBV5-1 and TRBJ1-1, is KAGVTQTPRYLIKTRGQQVTLSCSPISGHRSVSWYQQTPGQGLQFLFEYFSETQRNKGNFPGRFSGRQFSNSRSEMNVSTLELGDSALYLCASSLAGIMNTEAFFGQGTRLTVV.

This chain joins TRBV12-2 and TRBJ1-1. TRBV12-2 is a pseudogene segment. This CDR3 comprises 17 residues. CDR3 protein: CASRFNSPVHANTEAFF. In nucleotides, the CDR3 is TGTGCAAGTCGCTTCAACTCGCCGGTTCATGCGAACACTGAAGCTTTCTTT.

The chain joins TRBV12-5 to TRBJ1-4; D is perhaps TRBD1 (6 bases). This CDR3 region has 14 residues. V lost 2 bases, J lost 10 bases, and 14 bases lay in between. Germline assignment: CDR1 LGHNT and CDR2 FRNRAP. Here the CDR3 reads CASGLTGIFGKLFF. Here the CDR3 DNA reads TGTGCTAGTGGTTTGACAGGGATTTTTGGAAAACTGTTTTTT.

CDR3 protein: CASSSRGRGGTEAFF. Written as DNA, the CDR3 is TGTGCCAGCAGCTCCCGTGGAAGAGGGGGCACTGAAGCTTTCTTT. V usage is TRBV7-2 and J usage is TRBJ1-1; a weak D match, TRBD1 (6 bases). The CDR3 contains 15 residues. The V gene lost 4 bases and the J gene lost 4 bases, with 16 bases spanning the gap. Germline assignment: CDR1 SGHTA and CDR2 FQGNSA.

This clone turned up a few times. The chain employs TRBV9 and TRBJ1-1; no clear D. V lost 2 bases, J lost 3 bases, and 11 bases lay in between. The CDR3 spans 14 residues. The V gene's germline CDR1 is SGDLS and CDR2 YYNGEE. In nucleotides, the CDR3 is TGTGCCAGCAGCGTTCAGACATATGACACTGAAGCTTTCTTT. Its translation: CASSVQTYDTEAFF.

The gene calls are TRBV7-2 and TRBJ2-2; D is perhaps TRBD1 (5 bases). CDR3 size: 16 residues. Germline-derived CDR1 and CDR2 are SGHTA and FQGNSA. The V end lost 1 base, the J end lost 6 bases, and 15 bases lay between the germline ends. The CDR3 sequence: CASSLVFRAGPGELFF. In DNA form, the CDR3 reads TGTGCCAGCAGCTTAGTGTTTCGGGCAGGGCCCGGGGAGCTGTTTTTT.

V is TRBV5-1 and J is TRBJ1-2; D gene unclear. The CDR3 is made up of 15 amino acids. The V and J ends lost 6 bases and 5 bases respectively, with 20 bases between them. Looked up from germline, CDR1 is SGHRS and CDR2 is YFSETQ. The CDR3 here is CASTLSVDVSYGYTF. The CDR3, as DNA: TGCGCCAGCACCCTATCGGTCGATGTGAGTTATGGCTACACCTTC. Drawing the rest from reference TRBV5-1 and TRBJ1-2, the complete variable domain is KAGVTQTPRYLIKTRGQQVTLSCSPISGHRSVSWYQQTPGQGLQFLFEYFSETQRNKGNFPGRFSGRQFSNSRSEMNVSTLELGDSALYLCASTLSVDVSYGYTFGSGTRLTVV.

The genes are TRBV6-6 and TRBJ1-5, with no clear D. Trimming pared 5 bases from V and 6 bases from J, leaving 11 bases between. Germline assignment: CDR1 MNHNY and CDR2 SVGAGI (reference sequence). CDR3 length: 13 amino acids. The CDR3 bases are TGTGCCAGCAGTAAGGCCGCGGCTCAGCCCCAGCATTTT. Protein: CASSKAAAQPQHF.